The clone carrying this T cell receptor (beta chain) was recorded only once. The antigen is not known. Around 2 micrograms of genomic DNA (from cryopreserved PBMCs) were used for TCR beta libraries. Trimming removed 5 bases at V and 5 bases at J, with 15 bases between. CDR3 size: 14 residues. Per the germline V gene, CDR1 is SGHAT and CDR2 is FQNNGV. These data are taken from a study of cytotoxic CD8 clonotypes in ibrutinib-treated CLL. Study-level information: Response samples were taken after a median of approximately 11 months on treatment, range 6 to 36.

Produced via immunoSEQ multiplex PCR; TCRdb's table is partial and in-frame only. The sample consists of approximately 340,000 clones, roughly 71% of them appearing once. General study findings and limits: Rising at ibrutinib response, clonality subsequently fell back toward baseline at progression.

This clonotype was obtained from a human donor with chronic lymphocytic leukemia. V is TRBV11-2 and J is TRBJ2-5; no reliable D call. Source: PBMCs, taken after 36 months of ibrutinib treatment. The chain's CDR3 is CASSQNRPRETQYF. In nucleotides, the CDR3 is TGTGCCAGCAGCCAAAACCGGCCTCGGGAGACCCAGTACTTC.